What follows are 21 T cell receptor beta chains derived from one specimen sequenced in a study of blood T cell repertoires in COVID-19. Libraries were prepared by immunoSEQ multiplex PCR; TCRdb keeps only in-frame clonotypes and omits some of them. The sample contains roughly 210,000 clones, about 88% of which appear only once. The sequenced sample consisted of peripheral blood. The receptor source for this set is a man in his 70s with acute or convalescent COVID-19.

The chain combines TRBV20-1 with TRBJ2-3; the D is unclear. Germline assignment: CDR1 DFQATT and CDR2 SNEGSKA (reference sequence). The V end lost 5 bases, the J end lost 0 bases, and 3 bases lay between the germline ends. This CDR3 contains 11 residues. The CDR3 DNA follows: TGCAGTGCTTCTAGCACAGATACGCAGTATTTT. It yields the protein CSASSTDTQYF.

The gene calls are TRBV3-1 (or the pseudogene TRBV3-2) and TRBJ1-1; D unresolved. The germline V gene encodes CDR1 LGHDT and CDR2 YNNKEL (reference sequence). CDR3 length: 11 residues. Between the trimmed V and J ends, which lost 4 bases and 4 bases, there was a span of 4 bases. In DNA, the CDR3 is TGTGCCAGCAGCCGCAGCACTGAAGCTTTCTTT. This translates into CASSRSTEAFF.

The chain has TRBV7-2 and TRBJ2-7, with 11 bases lining up with TRBD2. The ends lost 2 bases at V and 6 bases at J; junction bases unmatched: 3. This CDR3 has 14 amino acids. CDR1 is SGHTA, CDR2 FQGNSA, per germline. Here the CDR3 DNA reads TGTGCCAGCAGCTTAAGACTAGCGGGGAGCGAGCAGTACTTC. Translation gives CASSLRLAGSEQYF.

The rearrangement links TRBV29-1 to TRBJ1-1; D unclear. Trimming took off 2 bases at V and 3 bases at J, with 10 bases between the two ends. The CDR3 sequence is 13 residues long. Germline V lookup: CDR1 SQVTM, CDR2 ANQGSEA. CDR3: CSVERQVDTEAFF. Here the CDR3 DNA reads TGCAGCGTTGAAAGGCAGGTTGACACTGAAGCTTTCTTT.

The V and J genes are TRBV4-3 and TRBJ1-1; 8 bases match TRBD1. Germline trimming cut 1 base from V and 0 bases from J; bases unmatched to any gene: 1. The CDR3 runs 15 residues. The germline gives CDR1 LGHNA, CDR2 YSLEER. The CDR3 DNA sequence: TGCGCCAGCAGCCAAGGGACAGGGATGAACACTGAAGCTTTCTTT. Translating gives CASSQGTGMNTEAFF.

The chain recombines TRBV30 with TRBJ1-4, with a weak D call TRBD1 (6 bases). The length of the CDR3 is 16 residues. Trimming left V 8 bases short and J 3 bases short, with 22 bases between. Germline-derived CDR1 and CDR2 are GTSNPN and SVGIG (reference sequence). The CDR3 sequence is CASDQGLFMANEKLFF. The DNA of the CDR3 is TGTGCCAGCGACCAGGGGTTATTCATGGCTAATGAAAAACTGTTTTTT.

J is TRBJ2-7 and V is TRBV12-5, with D perhaps matching TRBD2 (5 bases). The CDR3 covers 13 residues. With 6 bases removed from V and 5 bases from J, the gap between germline ends came to 14 bases. Germline V gene data show CDR1 as LGHNT and CDR2 as FRNRAP. In nucleotides, the CDR3 is TGTGCTAGTGGCAAAAGCGGAGTTAACGAGCAGTACTTC. As protein: CASGKSGVNEQYF.

This clone appeared a single time. The same CDR3 can be traced to other DNA sequences in this sample. The chain recombines TRBV2 with TRBJ1-1; TRBD1 is a possible D gene (5 bases). Trimming shortened V by 5 bases and J by 1 base, and 8 bases separated the two germline ends. Germline CDR1 and CDR2: SNHLY and FYNNEI. The CDR3 contains 13 residues. The CDR3 nucleotides read TGTGCCAGCAGTTCTGACAGGAACACTGAAGCTTTCTTT. It is translated as CASSSDRNTEAFF.

The chain joins TRBV6-5 to TRBJ2-7; D gene uncertain. The CDR3 runs to 15 residues. CDR1 and CDR2 from the germline V gene are MNHEY and SVGAGI. Trimming left V 0 bases short and J 0 bases short, with 9 bases between. The CDR3: CASSYSSVRSYEQYF. CDR3 sequence (DNA): TGTGCCAGCAGTTACTCGAGCGTGCGCTCCTACGAGCAGTACTTC.

This chain uses TRBV29-1 with TRBJ2-3; TRBD2 agrees at 15 bases. J gave up 3 bases and V 8 bases, and 9 bases lay outside the gene matches. Germline CDR1 reads SQVTM; CDR2 reads ANQGSEA. CDR3 size: 16 residues. Here the CDR3 reads CSSRTGLAGGTDTQYF. In DNA, the CDR3 is TGCAGCTCCCGAACGGGACTAGCGGGAGGTACAGATACGCAGTATTTT.

The J gene is TRBJ1-1, the V gene TRBV7-3; tentatively, D is TRBD1 (5 bases). The germline V gene encodes CDR1 SGHTA and CDR2 FQGTGA. Trimming removed 2 bases from V and 4 bases from J, with 29 bases in between. This CDR3 contains 20 residues. The CDR3 sequence: CASSLWGRHRDSLVGTEAFF. CDR3 in DNA: TGTGCCAGCAGCTTATGGGGTCGGCACCGGGACTCCCTTGTGGGCACTGAAGCTTTCTTT.

The chain carries TRBV5-6 and TRBJ2-5; TRBD2 matches at 14 bases. The CDR3 is 16 amino acids. CDR1 and CDR2 from the germline V gene are SGHDT and YYEEEE. Trimming at V came to 4 bases and at J to 4 bases, leaving 6 bases not matched to a gene. The CDR3 spells CASSPGLAGALETQYF. DNA for the CDR3: TGTGCCAGCAGCCCGGGACTAGCGGGAGCCCTAGAGACCCAGTACTTC.

The J gene is TRBJ1-5, the V gene TRBV3-1 (or the pseudogene TRBV3-2); 8 bases align to TRBD1. Germline V gene sequence: CDR1 LGHDT, CDR2 YNNKEL (reference sequence). This CDR3 comprises 21 residues. The trim removed 3 bases at V and 1 base at J, leaving 20 bases unmatched. DNA for the CDR3: TGTGCCAGCAGCCAGACCCCACCCTTGGACAGGGTTGTGAGAAGCAATCAGCCCCAGCATTTT. This codes for CASSQTPPLDRVVRSNQPQHF.

The count of this clone is one. This CDR3 reads CATSDGAYEQYF. The CDR3 DNA reads as TGTGCCACCAGCGACGGAGCCTACGAGCAGTACTTC. The V call is TRBV15, the J call TRBJ2-7; D gene ambiguous. CDR1 is LNHNV and CDR2 is YYDKDF in the germline V gene (reference sequence). The CDR3 covers 12 residues. Trimming pared 5 bases from V and 2 bases from J, leaving 7 bases between.

This chain joins TRBV7-9 and TRBJ1-2; 9 nucleotides agree with TRBD1. The length of the CDR3 is 15 residues. J lost 6 bases, V lost 5 bases, and 10 bases had no gene match. CDR1 is SEHNR and CDR2 is FQNEAQ in the germline V gene (reference sequence). CDR3 bases: TGTGCCAGCAGCCCCCCGGGACAGGGAAACAATGGCTACACCTTC. It is translated as CASSPPGQGNNGYTF.

The table lists this clone with a count of one. This rearrangement joins TRBV27 to TRBJ2-1; D perhaps matches TRBD2 (7 bases). The germline gives CDR1 MNHEY, CDR2 SMNVEV (reference sequence). Trimming took 3 bases from V and 5 from J, leaving 14 bases between them. This CDR3 contains 15 residues. CDR3 protein: CASSLWGRGDNEQFF. Written as DNA, the CDR3 is TGTGCCAGCAGTTTGTGGGGGAGGGGGGACAATGAGCAGTTCTTC.

The genes are TRBV24-1 and TRBJ2-7, with a possible D match to TRBD2 (5 bases). The CDR3 runs 15 residues. V dropped 6 bases and J dropped 1 base, with 15 bases sitting between them. Germline lookup yields CDR1 KGHDR and CDR2 SFDVKD. The chain's CDR3 is CATSRGRPASYEQYF. The CDR3 DNA follows: TGTGCCACCAGTCGGGGTAGGCCGGCGTCCTACGAGCAGTACTTC.

The genes are TRBV27 and TRBJ1-6; 9 nucleotides align to TRBD1. This CDR3 spans 15 amino acids. V was pared by 3 bases and J by 7 bases, with 4 bases of the junction left unmatched. Germline CDR1 MNHEY, CDR2 SMNVEV (reference sequence). CDR3 protein: CASSLYGTGNSPLHF. CDR3 coding DNA: TGTGCCAGCAGTTTGTATGGGACAGGGAATTCACCCCTCCACTTT.

The V and J genes are TRBV19 and TRBJ1-5; no reliable D call. Germline V gene lookup returns CDR1 LNHDA and CDR2 SQIVND (reference sequence). This CDR3 is built from 13 residues. V dropped 3 bases and J dropped 7 bases, with 10 bases sitting between them. The CDR3 nucleotides read TGTGCCAGTAGTATCGGGCCGGGGCAGCCCCAGCATTTT. It specifies CASSIGPGQPQHF.

DNA for the CDR3: TGCAGTGCTAGTAGAGGGGGCGCAGGGGGCACTGAAGCTTTCTTT. Its protein is CSASRGGAGGTEAFF. J is TRBJ1-1 and V is TRBV20-1; 7 bases align to TRBD1. The CDR3 totals 15 residues. With V trimmed by 3 bases and J by 4 bases, 11 bases remained unmatched. Germline-derived CDR1 and CDR2 are DFQATT and SNEGSKA (reference sequence).

This chain joins TRBV29-1 and TRBJ2-2, with D maybe TRBD1 (6 bases). This CDR3 spans 15 amino acids. Between the trimmed V and J ends, which lost 1 base and 5 bases, there was a span of 14 bases. In germline, CDR1 is SQVTM, CDR2 ANQGSEA. As DNA, the CDR3 is TGCAGCGTTGAAGTGGGGGACACTAAAACCGGGGAGCTGTTTTTT. Translated: CSVEVGDTKTGELFF.